Following are 30 T cell receptor beta chains from one sample sequenced in a study of T cell responses to AZD1222 COVID-19 vaccine. Sequencing was performed with immunoSEQ multiplex PCR; in TCRdb, only in-frame clones are kept and a portion is missing. The table shows around 66,000 clones, with around 79% occurring only once. This material consisted of peripheral blood, taken on day 0 of MenACWY control vaccination. The origin of the receptors is an adult in good health.

The chain joins TRBV9 to TRBJ2-2, with TRBD2 matching 12 bases. Germline V gives CDR1 SGDLS, CDR2 YYNGEE. The CDR3 runs 17 residues. V gave up 0 bases and J gave up 8 bases; unmatched junction bases: 8. The CDR3 DNA sequence: TGTGCCAGCAGCGTAGCAGTGACTAGCGGGAGCGGTGGGGAGCTGTTTTTT. Protein: CASSVAVTSGSGGELFF.

In DNA, the CDR3 is TGTGCCAGCACCCCGGGAGGAAACTATGGCTACACCTTC. Protein sequence: CASTPGGNYGYTF. The chain links TRBV6-5 to TRBJ1-2; the D is unclear. This CDR3 comprises 13 residues. Trimming cost V 7 bases and J 2 bases, with 11 bases left between them. Germline V CDR1 and CDR2: MNHEY, SVGAGI.

V usage is TRBV15 and J usage is TRBJ1-4; D remains unclear. V gave up 0 bases and J gave up 0 bases, with 5 bases separating them. From germline, CDR1 is LNHNV and CDR2 YYDKDF (reference sequence). The CDR3 has 15 amino acids. CDR3: CATSRELATNEKLFF. The CDR3 DNA follows: TGTGCCACCAGCAGAGAATTAGCAACTAATGAAAAACTGTTTTTT.

The V gene is TRBV11-2, the J gene TRBJ1-2, with D possibly matching TRBD1 (6 bases). Germline V gene sequence: CDR1 SGHAT, CDR2 FQNNGV. The CDR3 has 14 amino acids. Trimming left V 5 bases short and J 7 bases short, with 17 bases between. Here the CDR3 reads CASSPIRGKPGYTF. CDR3 DNA: TGTGCCAGCAGCCCCATTAGGGGGAAGCCTGGCTACACCTTC. Full variable domain (missing parts from reference TRBV11-2 and TRBJ1-2): EAGVAQSPRYKIIEKRQSVAFWCNPISGHATLYWYQQILGQGPKLLIQFQNNGVVDDSQLPKDRFSAERLKGVDSTLKIQPAKLEDSAVYLCASSPIRGKPGYTFGSGTRLTVV.

The chain uses TRBV28 and TRBJ1-1; perhaps TRBD1 as D (5 bases). CDR3 length: 14 residues. V lost 7 bases to trimming and J lost 0 bases, with 12 bases between them. Per the germline V gene, CDR1 is MDHEN and CDR2 is SYDVKM. The DNA for the CDR3 is TGTGCCAGCATGGGGCAGGCCGTGAACACTGAAGCTTTCTTT. Protein sequence: CASMGQAVNTEAFF. The full variable domain, its missing parts supplied by reference TRBV28 and TRBJ1-1, is DVKVTQSSRYLVKRTGEKVFLECVQDMDHENMFWYRQDPGLGLRLIYFSYDVKMKEKGDIPEGYSVSREKKERFSLILESASTNQTSMYLCASMGQAVNTEAFFGQGTRLTVV.

This clone has a single count. The chain is built from TRBV5-8 and TRBJ1-1; D is uncertain. Germline V gene lookup returns CDR1 SGHTS and CDR2 YDEGEE. V was cut by 0 bases and J by 8 bases, with 5 bases left in between. This CDR3 spans 11 amino acids. CDR3 amino acids: CASSLEPEAFF. In nucleotides, the CDR3 is TGTGCCAGCAGCTTGGAGCCCGAAGCTTTCTTT.

The J gene is TRBJ1-3, the V gene TRBV30; tentative D call: TRBD1 (6 bases). Germline-derived CDR1 and CDR2 are GTSNPN and SVGIG (reference sequence). The CDR3 is made up of 14 amino acids. V dropped 6 bases and J dropped 6 bases, with 18 bases sitting between them. The CDR3 nucleotides read TGTGCCTGCCACGAACCGGGACACCCAAACACCATATATTTT. This gives the protein CACHEPGHPNTIYF.

The table lists this clone with a count of one. The chain joins TRBV27 to TRBJ2-7, with TRBD2 identical over 7 bases. J was trimmed by 6 bases and V by 3 bases; bases with no gene match: 5. The CDR3 length is 13 residues. The germline V gene encodes CDR1 MNHEY and CDR2 SMNVEV (reference sequence). The CDR3 reads CASSFTSAAEQYF. In DNA form, the CDR3 reads TGTGCCAGCAGTTTTACTAGCGCCGCCGAGCAGTACTTC.

A remark on this clone: A read error may account for a junction end that differs from germline. Written as DNA, the CDR3 is TGTGCCAGCAGTGACTCCGTGGGACACTACGAGCAGTACTTC. Residues: CASSDSVGHYEQYF. This chain uses TRBV6-2 or TRBV6-3 with TRBJ2-7, with D possibly matching TRBD1 (6 bases). From germline, CDR1 is MNHEY and CDR2 SVGEGT. This CDR3 has 14 amino acids.

The chain couples TRBV6-2 or TRBV6-3 to TRBJ2-7, with D possibly being TRBD2 (5 bases). CDR1 is MNHEY and CDR2 is SVGEGT in the germline V gene. The CDR3 extends over 15 amino acids. V dropped 0 bases and J dropped 1 base, with 10 bases sitting between them. The CDR3 reads CASSYSLGVSYEQYF. As DNA, the CDR3 is TGTGCCAGCAGTTACTCTCTGGGAGTTTCCTACGAGCAGTACTTC.

The chain joins TRBV7-3 to TRBJ2-1; possibly TRBD1 for D (6 bases). Trimming took off 0 bases at V and 3 bases at J, with 6 bases between the two ends. There are 14 residues in the CDR3. Germline V lookup: CDR1 SGHTA, CDR2 FQGTGA. This CDR3 reads CASSLTGGYNEQFF. CDR3 bases: TGTGCCAGCAGCTTAACAGGGGGCTACAATGAGCAGTTCTTC.

J is TRBJ2-5 and V is TRBV9; TRBD2 aligns across 8 bases. CDR1 and CDR2 (germline): SGDLS, YYNGEE. The junction had 7 bases not matched to a gene; V was cut back by 3 bases and J by 0 bases. This CDR3 spans 16 amino acids. The CDR3 loop is CASSEFQRGHQETQYF. The CDR3 DNA reads TGTGCCAGCAGCGAGTTCCAGCGGGGGCACCAAGAGACCCAGTACTTC.

This clone was counted only a few times. The CDR3 protein is CASNRDSTNTEAFF. CDR3 nucleotide sequence: TGCGCCAGCAACAGGGATTCAACGAACACTGAAGCTTTCTTT. The rearrangement uses TRBV5-1 and TRBJ1-1; perhaps TRBD1 as D (6 bases). Trimming stripped 6 bases from V and 1 base from J, with 13 bases between. The CDR3 has 14 residues. Germline assignment: CDR1 SGHRS and CDR2 YFSETQ.

The chain carries TRBV12-3 or TRBV12-4 and TRBJ2-1; 7 nucleotides line up with TRBD2. The CDR3 has 13 amino acids. J gave up 5 bases and V 3 bases, and 1 base lay outside the gene matches. CDR3 coding DNA: TGTGCCAGCAGTTTGAGCGGGAACAATGAGCAGTTCTTC. Translating it yields CASSLSGNNEQFF.

The chain carries TRBV18 and TRBJ1-2; 12 bases match TRBD1. This CDR3 is 16 amino acids long. Germline V gene data show CDR1 as KGHSH and CDR2 as LQKENI. The J segment lost 3 bases and the V segment lost 2 bases, leaving 4 bases of the junction unmatched. CDR3 loop: CASSPGTGGIDYGYTF. In DNA form, the CDR3 reads TGTGCCAGCTCACCAGGGACAGGGGGCATAGACTATGGCTACACCTTC.

The chain couples TRBV24-1 to TRBJ1-4; 9 nucleotides align to TRBD1. V was pared by 6 bases and J by 3 bases, with 4 bases of the junction left unmatched. The germline V gene has CDR1 KGHDR and CDR2 SFDVKD. The CDR3 has 15 residues. CDR3 residues: CATSSDRGPNEKLFF. CDR3 in DNA: TGTGCCACCAGTTCGGACAGGGGACCTAATGAAAAACTGTTTTTT.

The chain couples TRBV2 to TRBJ1-2; D call uncertain. The ends were cut back, 6 bases at V and 4 bases at J, with 15 bases in the middle. The V gene's germline CDR1 is SNHLY and CDR2 FYNNEI. This CDR3 has 14 amino acids. Here the CDR3 reads CASRIPLGSYGYTF. In DNA form, the CDR3 reads TGTGCCAGCAGAATACCGTTAGGGTCCTATGGCTACACCTTC.

This clone has just a few counts. V and J are TRBV28 and TRBJ2-1; TRBD2 matches 7 bases. Germline V gene lookup returns CDR1 MDHEN and CDR2 SYDVKM. The ends lost 2 bases at V and 3 bases at J; junction bases unmatched: 4. The length of the CDR3 is 15 residues. CDR3 DNA sequence: TGTGCCAGCAGTTTAGCGGGAGTGAACTACAATGAGCAGTTCTTC. Translated, it gives CASSLAGVNYNEQFF.

The J gene is TRBJ2-3, the V gene TRBV18; 10 bases agree with TRBD2. V shed 2 bases, J shed 3 bases, and the junction held 8 bases outside the gene matches. The CDR3 runs to 17 residues. The germline CDR1 and CDR2 sequences are KGHSH and LQKENI. CDR3 region: CASSPGKRGGRTDTQYF. CDR3 coding DNA: TGTGCCAGCTCACCAGGGAAGCGGGGGGGCCGGACAGATACGCAGTATTTT.

This rearrangement joins TRBV30 to TRBJ1-6, with D unresolved. CDR1 is GTSNPN, CDR2 SVGIG, per germline (reference sequence). Trimming left V 1 base short and J 8 bases short, with 12 bases between. The CDR3 consists of 14 residues. In DNA form, the CDR3 reads TGTGCCTGGAGTGGTGTCGGCGGGGATTCACCCCTCCACTTT. Its protein product is CAWSGVGGDSPLHF.

The gene calls are TRBV5-4 and TRBJ2-5, with 11 bases matching TRBD2. V dropped 2 bases and J dropped 4; count of bases not matched to a gene: 7. CDR1 SGHNT and CDR2 YYREEE come from the germline V gene (reference sequence). This CDR3 comprises 16 residues. Here the CDR3 DNA reads TGTGCCAGCAGCTTAGGGACTAGCGGTACTTTAGAGACCCAGTACTTC. Translation gives CASSLGTSGTLETQYF.

The chain employs TRBV12-3 or TRBV12-4 and TRBJ2-1, with D possibly being TRBD1 (6 bases). CDR3 size: 13 residues. V was clipped by 6 bases and J by 6 bases, with 12 bases between them. CDR3: CASREDSANEQFF. CDR3 nucleotides: TGTGCCAGCAGGGAGGACAGCGCCAATGAGCAGTTCTTC.

The rearrangement uses TRBV28 and TRBJ1-2; D gene ambiguous. From germline, CDR1 is MDHEN and CDR2 SYDVKM. This CDR3 region has 13 residues. V gave up 4 bases and J gave up 6 bases, with 12 bases separating them. CDR3 residues: CASSSPSRHGYTF. The CDR3 bases are TGTGCCAGCAGTTCACCATCCAGACATGGCTACACCTTC.

This clone was recorded once. The chain has TRBV12-3 or TRBV12-4 and TRBJ1-5, with D possibly matching TRBD1 (6 bases). CDR3 length: 12 residues. Trimming cost V 5 bases and J 11 bases, with 13 bases left between them. CDR3 region: CASSPQQGAQHF. The CDR3, as DNA: TGTGCCAGCAGTCCCCAACAGGGCGCCCAGCATTTT.

The V call is TRBV5-1, the J call TRBJ2-1, with 8 bases matching TRBD2. Losses at the gene ends were 4 bases for V and 6 bases for J; bases not matched to a gene: 12. CDR1 SGHRS and CDR2 YFSETQ come from the germline V gene. The length of the CDR3 is 16 residues. CDR3 DNA: TGCGCCAGCAGCCCCACTAGCGGCCGAATCTCCAATGAGCAGTTCTTC. It codes for CASSPTSGRISNEQFF.

The count of this clone is one. This chain links TRBV4-1 with TRBJ2-2; the D gene could be TRBD1 or TRBD2 (5 bases each). The CDR3 sequence is 16 residues long. The germline CDR1 and CDR2 sequences are MGHRA and YSYEKL. Trimming pared 0 bases from V and 0 bases from J, leaving 8 bases between. CDR3 sequence (DNA): TGCGCCAGCAGCCAAGATTGGGGGTCGAACACCGGGGAGCTGTTTTTT. Its protein product is CASSQDWGSNTGELFF.

This clone was seen once. The V call is TRBV6-5, the J call TRBJ2-4; weak D call: TRBD2 (5 bases). Looked up from germline, CDR1 is MNHEY and CDR2 is SVGAGI. The CDR3 runs to 13 residues. Trimming removed 5 bases at V and 8 bases at J, with 13 bases between. The chain's CDR3 is CASSRTYGDIQYF. The CDR3 nucleotides are TGTGCCAGCAGTAGGACCTACGGGGACATTCAGTACTTC.

This clone was seen a few times. This chain links TRBV2 with TRBJ1-1; D gene ambiguous. V was clipped by 4 bases and J by 2 bases, with 2 bases between them. The CDR3 length is 11 residues. CDR1 and CDR2 from the germline V gene are SNHLY and FYNNEI. For the CDR3, the DNA is TGTGCCAGCAGTGTCAACACTGAAGCTTTCTTT. Translating it yields CASSVNTEAFF.

The chain carries TRBV10-3 and TRBJ1-3; D is uncertain. Germline loops: CDR1 ENHRY, CDR2 SYGVKD. Trimming stripped 6 bases from V and 0 bases from J, with 6 bases between. This CDR3 spans 13 amino acids. The CDR3 reads CAISSPSGNTIYF. CDR3 sequence (DNA): TGTGCCATCAGCAGCCCCTCTGGAAACACCATATATTTT.

The chain couples TRBV2 to TRBJ2-3; 9 nucleotides agree with TRBD2. The length of the CDR3 is 15 residues. V lost 6 bases, J lost 1 base, and 5 bases stayed unmatched. Germline CDR1 is SNHLY and CDR2 is FYNNEI. The CDR3: CASRVAGVRTDTQYF. CDR3 nucleotides: TGTGCCAGCAGAGTAGCGGGGGTCCGCACAGATACGCAGTATTTT.